These T cell receptor beta chains were read from a single sample in a study of cytomegalovirus exposure and HLA in healthy donors. Measured with immunoSEQ multiplex PCR; TCRdb has only the in-frame clones, and not every one. There are 130,000 or so clones in the sample; 82% occur only once, and roughly 3.2% lies in the top ten. Sample: PBMCs. The receptors shown here come from a man younger than 35 in good health and CMV-seropositive. Each CDR3 is given with its conserved first and last residue. A D gene is named only where the DNA matches it firmly.

v_call d_call cdr3_aa
TRBV4-1 NA CASSQVQKPQETQYF
TRBV27 NA CASSGWTLVSGANVLTF
TRBV5-1 NA CASSLRPGKEETQYF
TRBV2 NA CASSRPGNDEQYF
TRBV6-1 NA CASSEFQGSNYGYTF
TRBV19 NA CASSMVGPGTNYGYTF
TRBV4-1 NA CASSQETASNGEQFF
TRBV5-1 NA CASSWGDNEQFF
TRBV18 TRBD1 CASSPPGGLETQYF
TRBV10-3 NA CAIRTAGNTEAFF
TRBV28 NA CASSLSRFYEQYF
TRBV6-5 TRBD1 CASRTDRVTGELFF
TRBV5-1 NA CASSLTGVLQETQYF
TRBV6-4 TRBD1 CASSERDSSNTGELFF
TRBV28 NA CASSHAQTNEKLFF
TRBV29-1 NA CSVERGALDEQYF
TRBV6-5 NA CASTRGSGNTIYF
TRBV27 NA CASSFGGTALYLSLHF
TRBV23-1 NA CASSQSRDNYGYTF
TRBV10-3 TRBD2 CAISDPRAGEDEQYF
TRBV5-1 NA CASSLYSRVGGTDTQYF
TRBV5-1 TRBD2 CASSTGTGTSGRDGEQYF
TRBV5-1 TRBD2 CASSPGTSGRYNEQFF
TRBV2 NA CASSDNGPAYEQYF
TRBV7-9 TRBD1 CASSLMVQGAYEQYF
TRBV23-1 TRBD2 CASTRRRGALGTQYF
TRBV14 TRBD1 CASSLDRDTEAFF
TRBV19 TRBD1 CASSLLTGGGYEQYF
TRBV11-2 NA CASSLQLGGSGYTF
TRBV27 NA CASSLTGAHQETQYF
TRBV19 TRBD1 CATSARGRDHEQYF
TRBV10-3 TRBD1 CAISGSQGAAQETQYF
TRBV19 TRBD1 CASSDYGTGPIQPQHF
TRBV6-6 TRBD1 CASSLRDRDSGNTIYF
TRBV15 NA CATSRDPTPREDGYTF
TRBV7-8 TRBD2 CASSLVYRFGRREGQGVETQYF
TRBV6-4 TRBD2 CASSRLAGNEQYF
TRBV5-6 TRBD2 CASSALLLAGNASTDTQYF
TRBV9 NA CASSPYSGRNAGTEAFF
TRBV6-5 TRBD1 CASSSGQDFGEQYF